These T cell receptor beta chains were read from a single sample in a study of T-cell memory formation after mild COVID-19. One entry per CDR3 protein, called by TCRdb with MiXCR from the 5' RACE reads. Of 190,000 or so distinct CDR3 sequences listed, 20% to 25% are singletons. Sequencing input: PBMCs or a T cell subset sorted from them (not recorded which). The receptors come from an adult woman who had mild COVID-19 (a few samples of this study predate the infection). Cell type and time point are not known. The CDR3 runs from the conserved cysteine through the conserved F or W. Each record gives: clone size, V gene, J gene, D gene, CDR3 DNA, CDR3 protein. A D gene is named only where the DNA matches it firmly. Size is stated for part of the rows, as once, few or many counts, or as a class when the clone is expanded.

>NA|TRBV15|TRBJ2-7|NA
TGTGCCACCAGCAGAGATGTGCAGATCGGATGGTACGAGCAGTACTTC
CATSRDVQIGWYEQYF
>once|TRBV2|TRBJ1-5|TRBD1
TGTGCCAGCGGCAGGACAGGGTCTAGGGATTTT
CASGRTGSRDF
>NA|TRBV14|TRBJ2-7|NA
TGTGCCAGCAGCTTCGGGTGGTTCTACGAGCAGTACTTC
CASSFGWFYEQYF
>few|TRBV5-6|TRBJ2-1|NA
TGTGCCAGCAGCTTGGCGGCCAATGAGCAGTTCTTC
CASSLAANEQFF
>NA|TRBV30|TRBJ2-7|TRBD1
TGTGCCTGGACTGGGACAGGGTTTAACTACGAGCAGTACTTC
CAWTGTGFNYEQYF
>few|TRBV20-1|TRBJ1-1|NA
TGCAGTGCTAGAGATAAGACAAGAGCAATGAACACTGAAGCTTTCTTT
CSARDKTRAMNTEAFF
>NA|TRBV7-9|TRBJ1-5|TRBD1
TGTGCCAGCAGCTACGGGACAGGGGGCTTCCAGCCCCAGCATTTT
CASSYGTGGFQPQHF
>NA|TRBV12-3/TRBV12-4|TRBJ2-1|NA
TGTGCCAGCAGTTTAATCCCCGGGAAAGGCAATGAGCAGTTCTTC
CASSLIPGKGNEQFF
>NA|TRBV20-1|TRBJ2-2|TRBD2
TGCAGTGCTGGGGGTGGGGCTAGCGGGACAGCGAACACCGGGGAGCTGTTTTTT
CSAGGGASGTANTGELFF
>few|TRBV24-1|TRBJ2-5|NA
TGTGCCACCAGTCCCCCTTCACAAGAGACCCAGTACTTC
CATSPPSQETQYF
>NA|TRBV7-3|TRBJ2-1|NA
TGTGCCAGCAGCTCCGATCTAGGCAATGAGCAGTTCTTC
CASSSDLGNEQFF
>NA|TRBV29-1|TRBJ1-1|NA
TGCAGCGTTGAGAGAGAGCTGAACACTGAAGCTTTCTTT
CSVERELNTEAFF
>few|TRBV7-8|TRBJ2-7|NA
TGTGCCAGCAGGACCGGGCCGAGCTCCTACGAGCAGTACTTC
CASRTGPSSYEQYF
>once|TRBV15|TRBJ2-1|NA
TGTGCCACCAGCTTCGGGCAGGGCAATGAGCAGTTCTTC
CATSFGQGNEQFF
>few|TRBV11-2|TRBJ2-2|TRBD2
TGTGCCAGCAGCTTAAACGGGGGGTACACCGGGGAGCTGTTTTTT
CASSLNGGYTGELFF